Below are 13 T cell receptor beta chains sequenced from a single sample in a study of CD8+CD57+ T cells in acquired aplastic anemia. It was patients with CD8+CD57+ cell expansion by flow cytometry who were chosen for sequencing. TCR beta VDJ combinations and CDR3 sequences were profiled from genomic DNA. TCRdb reanalysed the reads using MiXCR and keeps one entry per CDR3 protein. The sample consists of more than 150,000 distinct CDR3 sequences, less than 60% of them appearing once. The sequencing input was sorted CD4+, CD8+, or CD8+CD57+ T cells (not recorded which) from PBMCs. The receptors originated from a human donor with aplastic anemia.

This clonotype was recorded at least ten times. This sequence joins TRBV6-5 and TRBJ1-1; TRBD1 might be the D (6 bases). The germline V and J ends were trimmed by 6 bases and 1 base, with 15 bases remaining between them. This CDR3 is 15 amino acids long. Germline CDR1 MNHEY, CDR2 SVGAGI. The DNA for the CDR3 is TGTGCCAGCAGGCCGACAGGCTCCCAGAACACTGAAGCTTTCTTT. This encodes CASRPTGSQNTEAFF.

This clonotype was counted ten times or more. The V gene is TRBV9, the J gene TRBJ2-2; D possibly uses TRBD1 or TRBD2 (5 bases each). In germline, CDR1 is SGDLS, CDR2 YYNGEE. The CDR3 sequence is 16 residues long. V was cut by 0 bases and J by 7 bases, with 16 bases left in between. The CDR3 nucleotides are TGTGCCAGCAGCGTAGCCCTCTCCGGGGCGGACGGGGAGCTGTTTTTT. This sequence encodes CASSVALSGADGELFF.

CDR3 region: CASSIFGGNYGYTF. The CDR3 nucleotides read TGTGCCAGTAGTATATTTGGGGGGAACTATGGCTACACCTTC. V and J are TRBV19 and TRBJ1-2, with D possibly matching TRBD1 (5 bases). Germline V CDR1 and CDR2: LNHDA, SQIVND (reference sequence). Trimming shortened V by 2 bases and J by 2 bases, and 9 bases separated the two germline ends. The CDR3 has 14 residues.

This clonotype was detected ten times or more. The chain is built from TRBV7-6 and TRBJ1-1; 10 bases map to TRBD1. This CDR3 region has 17 residues. Germline V gives CDR1 SGHVS, CDR2 FNYEAQ. V lost 4 bases and J lost 3; bases outside the gene matches: 11. This chain's CDR3 is CASSSRPPGQGYTEAFF. The CDR3 DNA is TGTGCCAGCAGCTCCAGACCCCCGGGACAGGGGTACACTGAAGCTTTCTTT. Filled out from reference TRBV7-6 and TRBJ1-1, the complete variable domain reads GAGVSQSPRYKVTKRGQDVALRCDPISGHVSLYWYRQALGQGPEFLTYFNYEAQQDKSGLPNDRFSAERPEGSISTLTIQRTEQRDSAMYRCASSSRPPGQGYTEAFFGQGTRLTVV.

The chain has TRBV5-1 and TRBJ2-3, with D perhaps TRBD2 (5 bases). CDR1 and CDR2 from the germline V gene are SGHRS and YFSETQ. V lost 4 bases and J lost 2, with 17 bases in between. This CDR3 is 16 amino acids long. The CDR3 DNA follows: TGCGCCAGCAGCCCGCTGGAGGTGATGGACACAGATACGCAGTATTTT. It encodes CASSPLEVMDTDTQYF.

The chain carries TRBV29-1 and TRBJ2-5; no clear D gene. Germline CDR1 is SQVTM and CDR2 is ANQGSEA. V was pared by 4 bases and J by 5 bases, with 14 bases between. The CDR3 runs 13 residues. For the CDR3, the DNA is TGCAGCGTTGTAATTAACCCCGACGAGACCCAGTACTTC. Residues: CSVVINPDETQYF.

The chain combines TRBV19 with TRBJ2-2; D may be TRBD1 or TRBD2 (5 bases each). Germline CDR1 LNHDA, CDR2 SQIVND (reference sequence). CDR3 length: 15 residues. V was shortened by 3 bases and J by 3 bases, with 11 bases between the two germline ends. The CDR3 region has the DNA TGTGCCAGTAGTATTCTGGGACGGGACACCGGGGAGCTGTTTTTT. Protein product: CASSILGRDTGELFF.

The chain combines TRBV5-6 with TRBJ2-5, with no clear D. CDR1 and CDR2 (germline): SGHDT, YYEEEE. The CDR3 has 13 amino acids. Trimming shortened V by 5 bases and J by 2 bases, and 10 bases separated the two germline ends. CDR3 sequence (DNA): TGTGCCAGCAGTGTTTTGCAGCAAGAGACCCAGTACTTC. It yields the protein CASSVLQQETQYF.

This clonotype appeared many times. This chain uses TRBV10-3 with TRBJ1-5; D is uncertain. The ends were cut back, 8 bases at V and 0 bases at J, with 8 bases in the middle. In germline, CDR1 is ENHRY, CDR2 SYGVKD. This CDR3 region has 13 residues. CDR3 in DNA: TGTGCCATCGGAGATAATAGCAATCAGCCCCAGCATTTT. Translation gives CAIGDNSNQPQHF.

This clonotype occurred many times. The chain recombines TRBV9 with TRBJ1-3; no firm D call. CDR3 length: 13 residues. The germline V gene encodes CDR1 SGDLS and CDR2 YYNGEE. V dropped 4 bases and J dropped 4 bases, with 9 bases sitting between them. This CDR3 reads CASSLHSGNTIYF. The CDR3 DNA is TGTGCCAGCAGCCTCCATTCCGGAAACACCATATATTTT.

This clonotype was seen a few times. A read error may explain this, as a much larger clone is one base away. In this CDR3 the conserved last residue, phenylalanine or tryptophan, is missing, so a read error is likely. V is TRBV7-2 and J is TRBJ2-2, with 8 nucleotides matching TRBD1. Germline CDR1 is SGHTA and CDR2 is FQGNSA. J lost 6 bases, V lost 4 bases, and 4 bases had no gene match. This CDR3 is built from 14 residues. The CDR3 region has the DNA TGTGCCAGCAGCTGGGCAGGGGGCTCCGGGGAGCTGTTTTCT. Its protein is CASSWAGGSGELFS.

The chain has TRBV7-2 and TRBJ1-4; 8 bases map to TRBD1. CDR1 is SGHTA, CDR2 FQGNSA, per germline. The CDR3 contains 15 residues. V was clipped by 5 bases and J by 8 bases; unmatched bases: 10. CDR3 nucleotides: TGTGCCAGCAGCACACAGGGGGGACGATGGGAAAAACTGTTTTTT. This encodes CASSTQGGRWEKLFF. Together with reference TRBV7-2 and TRBJ1-4, the CDR3 gives the full variable domain: GAGVSQSPSNKVTEKGKDVELRCDPISGHTALYWYRQSLGQGLEFLIYFQGNSAPDKSGLPSDRFSAERTGGSVSTLTIQRTQQEDSAVYLCASSTQGGRWEKLFFGSGTQLSVL.

This clonotype was seen a handful of times. This rearrangement joins TRBV5-1 to TRBJ2-5; D is unclear. The V and J ends lost 2 bases and 1 base respectively, with 6 bases between them. Germline CDR1 SGHRS, CDR2 YFSETQ. CDR3 length equals 13 residues. The CDR3 sequence is CASSFTLQETQYF. The DNA of the CDR3 is TGCGCCAGCAGCTTTACACTCCAAGAGACCCAGTACTTC.